The clone carrying this T cell receptor (beta chain) was picked up one time. Authors' methods: Reference gene primer amplification gave estimated nucleated cell counts. Profiling relied on immunoSEQ multiplex PCR, and the TCRdb table lists in-frame clones only, not all of them. That table supplies the V and J calls and clone size; D and trimming were determined from the DNA. The sample consists of around 220,000 clones, 85% to 90% of them appearing once. Looked up from germline, CDR1 is SEHNR and CDR2 is FQNEAQ (reference sequence). CDR3 length: 15 residues. V was clipped by 5 bases and J by 2 bases; unmatched bases: 6. This sample stems from a study of blood T cell repertoires in COVID-19. Study overall: Acute and convalescent COVID-19 specimens originated in the United States, Italy and Spain.

The chain is built from TRBV7-9 and TRBJ2-5; 9 bases align to TRBD1. Sequenced: PBMCs or T cells enriched from blood (not recorded which). The sequence was obtained from a woman aged 45-59 years with acute COVID-19. The DNA for the CDR3 is TGTGCCAGCAGCCCTGAGGACAGGGGTCAAGAGACCCAGTACTTC. Amino acids: CASSPEDRGQETQYF.